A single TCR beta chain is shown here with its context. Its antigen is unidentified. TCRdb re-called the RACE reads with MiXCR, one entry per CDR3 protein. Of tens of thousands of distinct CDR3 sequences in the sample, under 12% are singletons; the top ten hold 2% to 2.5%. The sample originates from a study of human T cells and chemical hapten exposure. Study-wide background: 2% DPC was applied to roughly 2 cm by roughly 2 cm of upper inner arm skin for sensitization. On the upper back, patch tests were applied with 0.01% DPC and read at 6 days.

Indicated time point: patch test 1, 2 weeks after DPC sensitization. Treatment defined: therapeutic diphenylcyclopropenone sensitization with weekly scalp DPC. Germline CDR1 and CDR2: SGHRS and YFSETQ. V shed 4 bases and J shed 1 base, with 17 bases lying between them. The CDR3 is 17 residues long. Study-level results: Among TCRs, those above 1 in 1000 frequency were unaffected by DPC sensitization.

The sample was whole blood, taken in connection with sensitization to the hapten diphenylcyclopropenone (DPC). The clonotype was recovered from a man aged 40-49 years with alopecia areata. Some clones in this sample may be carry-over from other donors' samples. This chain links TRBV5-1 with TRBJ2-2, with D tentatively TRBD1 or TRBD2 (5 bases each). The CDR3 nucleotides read TGCGCCAGCAGCCGTATCGGGACGGGAATGAACACCGGGGAGCTGTTTTTT. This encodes CASSRIGTGMNTGELFF.